These 8 T cell receptor beta chains came from one sample sequenced in a study of cytomegalovirus exposure and HLA in healthy donors. The PCR ran on 60 Vbeta and 13 Jbeta primers. The data were produced by immunoSEQ multiplex PCR, yet TCRdb's version contains in-frame clones alone and is incomplete. In the table there are 300,000 or so clones, approximately 85% of which are singletons. Sequences were obtained from PBMCs. These receptor sequences come from a woman in her forties in good health and CMV-seropositive.

The chain couples TRBV9 to TRBJ1-2; 12 nucleotides match TRBD1. Per germline, CDR1 SGDLS and CDR2 YYNGEE. The CDR3 extends over 15 amino acids. Trimming removed 1 base from V and 7 bases from J; junction bases left unmatched: 5. CDR3 residues: CASSVTGTGGFGYTF. The CDR3 bases are TGTGCCAGCAGCGTAACCGGGACAGGGGGCTTTGGCTACACCTTC.

The chain employs TRBV9 and TRBJ1-1; TRBD1 agrees at 8 bases. The J segment lost 1 base and the V segment lost 4 bases, leaving 12 bases of the junction unmatched. Per the germline V gene, CDR1 is SGDLS and CDR2 is YYNGEE. This CDR3 has 17 residues. The DNA of the CDR3 is TGTGCCAGCAGCTCCCGAGCAGGGGGCATTGGGAACACTGAAGCTTTCTTT. Translation: CASSSRAGGIGNTEAFF. Full variable domain (missing parts from reference TRBV9 and TRBJ1-1): DSGVTQTPKHLITATGQRVTLRCSPRSGDLSVYWYQQSLDQGLQFLIQYYNGEERAKGNILERFSAQQFPDLHSELNLSSLELGDSALYFCASSSRAGGIGNTEAFFGQGTRLTVV.

This clone was counted between two and nine times. The chain carries TRBV5-1 and TRBJ2-1; 12 bases are a match to TRBD1. This CDR3 is built from 16 residues. Per the germline V gene, CDR1 is SGHRS and CDR2 is YFSETQ. The junction had 6 bases not matched to a gene; V was cut back by 4 bases and J by 4 bases. The CDR3 sequence: CASSTGTGGAYNEQFF. CDR3 DNA: TGCGCCAGCAGCACAGGGACAGGGGGCGCTTACAATGAGCAGTTCTTC.

The chain combines TRBV6-5 with TRBJ1-6; 8 positions match TRBD1. In germline, CDR1 is MNHEY, CDR2 SVGAGI. This CDR3 comprises 14 residues. V trimming: 5 bases; J trimming: 11 bases; junction bases outside the gene matches: 8. This chain's CDR3 is CASSPGQGVTPLHF. CDR3 nucleotide sequence: TGTGCCAGCAGTCCCGGACAGGGAGTTACACCCCTCCACTTT.

The J gene is TRBJ1-5, the V gene TRBV7-8, with 7 bases fitting TRBD1. The V gene end was trimmed by 1 base and the J gene end by 3 bases; junction bases not matched to a gene: 6. There are 16 residues in the CDR3. Looked up from germline, CDR1 is SGHVS and CDR2 is FQNEAQ. The CDR3: CASSLGRTGDNQPQHF. CDR3 DNA sequence: TGTGCCAGCAGCTTAGGTAGGACAGGAGACAATCAGCCCCAGCATTTT.

With respect to this clone: An end of the junction differs from the germline gene, which may be a read error. This sequence joins TRBV30 and TRBJ2-1; D unclear. The CDR3 contains 13 residues. The germline CDR1 and CDR2 sequences are GTSNPN and SVGIG (reference sequence). The CDR3 region is CAWSQPRYDEQFF. The CDR3 coding sequence is TGTGCCTGGAGCCAACCCCGCTACGATGAGCAGTTCTTC.

This clone was observed a single time. CDR3 coding DNA: TGTGCCAGCAGCTCCTACCTATCCGACAGGGACACTGAAGCTTTCTTT. It yields the protein CASSSYLSDRDTEAFF. The V call is TRBV11-3, the J call TRBJ1-1, with 7 positions matching TRBD1. Looked up from germline, CDR1 is SGHNT and CDR2 is YENEEA. The V segment lost 4 bases and the J segment 3 bases; nucleotides outside the gene matches: 11. The CDR3 has 16 amino acids.

The V call is TRBV6-6, the J call TRBJ2-5, with a weak D call TRBD2 (5 bases). The CDR3 runs to 16 residues. V shed 0 bases and J shed 4 bases, with 15 bases lying between them. CDR1 and CDR2 from the germline V gene are MNHNY and SVGAGI (reference sequence). The CDR3 nucleotides are TGTGCCAGCAGTTACTCTAGCGAACTAAAGGGAGAGACCCAGTACTTC. Its protein product is CASSYSSELKGETQYF.